A single sample is the source of the 24 T cell receptor beta chains below, sequenced in a study of blood T cell repertoires in COVID-19. The method was immunoSEQ multiplex PCR; TCRdb's version includes in-frame clones alone and lacks a portion of them. The top ten clones hold roughly 34% of a sample with roughly 50,000 clones, approximately 85% of them seen once. The specimen sequenced was peripheral blood. The receptors derive from a woman aged 80 or over with COVID-19, enrolled during active disease.

The chain uses TRBV2 and TRBJ2-4; the match to TRBD1 covers 8 bases. The V and J ends lost 3 bases and 0 bases, in that order; junction bases with no gene match: 4. The CDR3 contains 16 residues. Germline lookup yields CDR1 SNHLY and CDR2 FYNNEI. This CDR3 reads CASSDSGGLAKNIQYF. CDR3 DNA sequence: TGTGCCAGCAGTGACTCAGGGGGCTTAGCCAAAAACATTCAGTACTTC.

This clone turned up a few times. The CDR3 reads CASSSGTGAQNGNTIYF. CDR3 DNA: TGTGCCAGCAGCTCCGGGACAGGAGCACAAAATGGAAACACCATATATTTT. This chain uses TRBV5-4 with TRBJ1-3; 8 bases are a match to TRBD1. The CDR3 has 17 amino acids. V gave up 3 bases and J gave up 3 bases; unmatched junction bases: 11. Looked up from germline, CDR1 is SGHNT and CDR2 is YYREEE (reference sequence).

The chain carries TRBV7-3 and TRBJ2-1; 10 bases are shared with TRBD1. The CDR3 has 15 amino acids. V was pared by 1 base and J by 9 bases, with 6 bases of the junction left unmatched. The germline V gene encodes CDR1 SGHTA and CDR2 FQGTGA. Here the CDR3 DNA reads TGTGCCAGCAGCTTAATGGGACAGGGGTATATTGAGCAGTTCTTC. Amino acid sequence: CASSLMGQGYIEQFF.

The chain has TRBV7-3 and TRBJ2-1, with TRBD1 matching over 9 bases. This CDR3 has 16 amino acids. Germline V gives CDR1 SGHTA, CDR2 FQGTGA. V lost 5 bases and J lost 5; bases outside the gene matches: 10. CDR3 coding DNA: TGTGCCAGCAGCGTAAGGCCGGGACAGGGCAACAATGAGCAGTTCTTC. Translating it yields CASSVRPGQGNNEQFF.

This chain joins TRBV5-1 and TRBJ2-7; D is undetermined. With 4 bases removed from V and 3 bases from J, the gap between germline ends came to 14 bases. The CDR3 extends over 14 amino acids. CDR1 is SGHRS and CDR2 is YFSETQ in the germline V gene. CDR3 nucleotides: TGCGCCAGCAGCCATACCTCACTTAACTACGAGCAGTACTTC. As protein: CASSHTSLNYEQYF.

The sample holds one count of this clone. The gene calls are TRBV29-1 and TRBJ1-3; D unresolved. Germline loops: CDR1 SQVTM, CDR2 ANQGSEA. V was trimmed by 4 bases and J by 0 bases, leaving 16 bases between them. The CDR3 extends over 16 amino acids. As DNA, the CDR3 is TGCAGCGTTGGACTAGGGTACAAGAGCTCTGGAAACACCATATATTTT. It yields the protein CSVGLGYKSSGNTIYF.

The J gene is TRBJ1-5, the V gene TRBV28; 8 bases fit TRBD1. The CDR3 consists of 19 residues. The V segment lost 6 bases and the J segment 2 bases; nucleotides outside the gene matches: 18. Germline assignment: CDR1 MDHEN and CDR2 SYDVKM. Here the CDR3 reads CASSSAGGQGFTGNQPQHF. DNA for the CDR3: TGTGCCAGCAGCTCCGCGGGCGGACAGGGTTTTACTGGCAATCAGCCCCAGCATTTT.

The V call is TRBV7-2, the J call TRBJ1-1; 7 bases line up with TRBD1. V gave up 5 bases and J gave up 5 bases; unmatched junction bases: 14. The CDR3 has 16 residues. CDR1 SGHTA and CDR2 FQGNSA come from the germline V gene. CDR3 sequence (DNA): TGTGCCAGCAGCCCCCGACCCGACAGGGCGGGGACTGAAGCTTTCTTT. This translates into CASSPRPDRAGTEAFF. The variable domain in full, with the rest retrieved from reference TRBV7-2 and TRBJ1-1, is GAGVSQSPSNKVTEKGKDVELRCDPISGHTALYWYRQSLGQGLEFLIYFQGNSAPDKSGLPSDRFSAERTGGSVSTLTIQRTQQEDSAVYLCASSPRPDRAGTEAFFGQGTRLTVV.

This chain joins TRBV5-6 and TRBJ2-3; a weak D match, TRBD2 (5 bases). The CDR3 has 16 amino acids. Trimming took off 2 bases at V and 2 bases at J, with 15 bases between the two ends. Germline-derived CDR1 and CDR2 are SGHDT and YYEEEE. The CDR3 loop reads CASSFGLWLATDTQYF. The DNA for the CDR3 is TGTGCCAGCAGCTTCGGACTTTGGTTGGCCACAGATACGCAGTATTTT.

The rearrangement joins TRBV6-2 or TRBV6-3 to TRBJ2-3; the match to TRBD2 covers 12 bases. Germline values: CDR1 MNHEY, CDR2 SVGEGT. This CDR3 is built from 15 residues. J gave up 4 bases and V 4 bases, and 3 bases lay outside the gene matches. The CDR3 bases are TGTGCCAGCAGTTTAACTAGCGGGAGGCCAGATACGCAGTATTTT. Translating gives CASSLTSGRPDTQYF.

This chain links TRBV11-2 with TRBJ2-7; D is unclear. Germline CDR1 is SGHAT and CDR2 is FQNNGV. The CDR3 contains 12 residues. Trimming took 4 bases from V and 3 from J, leaving 7 bases between them. The CDR3 DNA sequence: TGTGCCAGCAGCTCCTCAGGCTACGAGCAGTACTTC. This sequence encodes CASSSSGYEQYF.

V usage is TRBV7-2 and J usage is TRBJ2-5; 9 bases are a match to TRBD2. The J segment lost 3 bases and the V segment lost 3 bases, leaving 2 bases of the junction unmatched. This CDR3 comprises 14 residues. From germline, CDR1 is SGHTA and CDR2 FQGNSA. This CDR3 is CASSFIAGEETQYF. The CDR3 DNA follows: TGTGCCAGCAGCTTTATAGCGGGGGAAGAGACCCAGTACTTC.

CDR3 DNA sequence: TGTGCCAGTAGTATCCACAGGAACACTGAAGCTTTCTTT. It is translated as CASSIHRNTEAFF. The J gene is TRBJ1-1, the V gene TRBV19; D is ambiguous. The CDR3 totals 13 residues. V was pared by 3 bases and J by 1 base, with 6 bases between. Germline CDR1 and CDR2: LNHDA and SQIVND (reference sequence).

V is TRBV11-2 and J is TRBJ1-6; no definite D call. CDR1 and CDR2 (germline): SGHAT, FQNNGV. CDR3 length equals 17 residues. V was trimmed by 8 bases and J by 0 bases, leaving 17 bases between them. In DNA form, the CDR3 reads TGTGCCAGCTTAGGTGGTCGGGGAAGCTCCTATAATTCACCCCTCCACTTT. It codes for CASLGGRGSSYNSPLHF.

The chain employs TRBV19 and TRBJ2-1; TRBD2 matches at 10 bases. Germline V lookup: CDR1 LNHDA, CDR2 SQIVND (reference sequence). Germline trimming cut 7 bases from V and 6 bases from J; bases unmatched to any gene: 9. The CDR3 sequence is 15 residues long. The CDR3 sequence is CASNVAGGGPNEQFF. The CDR3, as DNA: TGTGCCAGTAACGTAGCGGGAGGTGGTCCCAATGAGCAGTTCTTC.

This sequence joins TRBV6-6 and TRBJ2-2, with 13 bases identical to TRBD2. The CDR3 covers 16 residues. Looked up from germline, CDR1 is MNHNY and CDR2 is SVGAGI (reference sequence). Trimming cost V 7 bases and J 8 bases; bases outside gene matches: 10. The CDR3 spells CASKTSGGTLGGELFF. The CDR3 DNA reads as TGTGCCAGCAAGACTAGCGGGGGGACCCTCGGGGGGGAGCTGTTTTTT.

As DNA, the CDR3 is TGTGCCAGCAGTTACGAGTACTATGGCTACACCTTC. Translating it yields CASSYEYYGYTF. The chain is built from TRBV28 and TRBJ1-2, with D unresolved. Germline CDR1 reads MDHEN; CDR2 reads SYDVKM. This CDR3 is built from 12 residues. Trimming shortened V by 4 bases and J by 3 bases, and 6 bases separated the two germline ends.

Here the CDR3 reads CASSLGGSKKTQYF. CDR3 nucleotides: TGTGCCAGCAGCTTGGGGGGATCGAAAAAGACCCAGTACTTC. The V gene is TRBV7-2, the J gene TRBJ2-5, with a tentative D call TRBD2 (6 bases). This CDR3 region has 14 residues. In germline, CDR1 is SGHTA, CDR2 FQGNSA. Deletions cut 3 bases from V and 6 bases from J, with 14 bases between.

The chain combines TRBV7-9 with TRBJ2-5, with 12 bases matching TRBD2. Trimming removed 5 bases from V and 5 bases from J; junction bases left unmatched: 9. Germline V CDR1 and CDR2: SEHNR, FQNEAQ (reference sequence). The CDR3 length is 16 residues. CDR3 protein: CASSPRRLAGAETQYF. CDR3 bases: TGTGCCAGCAGCCCGCGGCGACTAGCGGGGGCGGAGACCCAGTACTTC.

V and J are TRBV7-9 and TRBJ2-5; 7 bases match TRBD2. V dropped 5 bases and J dropped 1; count of bases not matched to a gene: 7. Germline CDR1 reads SEHNR; CDR2 reads FQNEAQ (reference sequence). The CDR3 loop spans 15 amino acids. The CDR3 is CASSTRTGGQETQYF. The CDR3 nucleotides are TGTGCCAGCAGCACCCGGACGGGGGGCCAAGAGACCCAGTACTTC.

The gene calls are TRBV29-1 and TRBJ1-1; possible D gene TRBD1, 5 bases. This CDR3 is 13 amino acids long. Germline CDR1 reads SQVTM; CDR2 reads ANQGSEA. Deletions cut 1 base from V and 1 base from J, with 7 bases between. The CDR3 nucleotides read TGCAGCGTTGAAGTGGGGCAGAACACTGAAGCTTTCTTT. Its translation: CSVEVGQNTEAFF.

The chain employs TRBV6-6 and TRBJ1-1; TRBD1 matches 8 bases. CDR1 MNHNY and CDR2 SVGAGI come from the germline V gene (reference sequence). The CDR3 has 14 amino acids. The ends lost 3 bases at V and 1 base at J; junction bases unmatched: 1. CDR3 loop: CASSYGQGNTEAFF. In DNA form, the CDR3 reads TGTGCCAGCAGTTATGGACAGGGGAACACTGAAGCTTTCTTT.

The V call is TRBV7-9, the J call TRBJ2-7; 8 bases line up with TRBD1. This CDR3 contains 17 residues. J gave up 4 bases and V 1 base, and 12 bases lay outside the gene matches. In germline, CDR1 is SEHNR, CDR2 FQNEAQ (reference sequence). The CDR3 is CASSLGATGAGVYEQYF. CDR3 nucleotide sequence: TGTGCCAGCAGCTTAGGTGCGACAGGGGCAGGCGTTTACGAGCAGTACTTC.

This chain uses TRBV19 with TRBJ1-5, with D possibly being TRBD1 (5 bases). The germline gives CDR1 LNHDA, CDR2 SQIVND (reference sequence). V dropped 8 bases and J dropped 5 bases, with 16 bases sitting between them. This CDR3 has 14 amino acids. The chain's CDR3 is CASRGKEVHQPQHF. The CDR3 DNA follows: TGTGCCAGTCGGGGGAAGGAGGTACATCAGCCCCAGCATTTT.